The source of this T cell receptor (beta chain) is a study of identical twins. Study-wide findings and caveats: Out-of-frame beta sequences exhibited a weaker degree of excess twin sharing.

This clonotype has only a few counts. Its target is not known. CDR3 length: 13 amino acids. The V and J ends lost 2 bases and 3 bases respectively, with 9 bases between them. The V gene's germline CDR1 is SGHRS and CDR2 YFSETQ. TCRdb reprocessed the 5' RACE reads with MiXCR, giving one entry per CDR3 protein. The sample carries 240,000 or so distinct CDR3 sequences, roughly a tenth recorded once. The source material was memory T cells sorted from blood. This chain uses TRBV5-1 with TRBJ2-7; D remains ambiguous. The receptor was isolated from a man aged 45-65 years in good health. The CDR3: CASSFTLGYEQYF. Written as DNA, the CDR3 is TGCGCCAGCAGCTTCACCCTAGGCTACGAGCAGTACTTC.